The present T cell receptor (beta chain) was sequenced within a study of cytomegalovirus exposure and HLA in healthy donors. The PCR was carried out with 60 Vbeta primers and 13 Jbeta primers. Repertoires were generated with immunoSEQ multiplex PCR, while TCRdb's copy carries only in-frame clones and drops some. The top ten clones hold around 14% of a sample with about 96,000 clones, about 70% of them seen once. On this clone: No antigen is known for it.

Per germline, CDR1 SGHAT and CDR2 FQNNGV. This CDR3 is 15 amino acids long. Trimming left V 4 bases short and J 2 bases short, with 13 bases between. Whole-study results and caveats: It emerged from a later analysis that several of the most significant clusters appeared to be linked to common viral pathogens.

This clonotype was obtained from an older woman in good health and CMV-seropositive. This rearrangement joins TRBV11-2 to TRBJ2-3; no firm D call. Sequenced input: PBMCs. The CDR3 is CASSSLRGATDTQYF. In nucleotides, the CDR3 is TGTGCCAGCAGCTCCCTTAGAGGAGCCACAGATACGCAGTATTTT.